These 32 T cell receptor beta chains share one sample of origin, sequenced in a study of CD8 T cells in ankylosing spondylitis. TCRdb redid the calling of the 5' RACE reads with MiXCR, one entry per CDR3 protein. The sample lists about 360,000 distinct CDR3 sequences, 20% to 25% occurring once. The sequencing sample was made of blood, either unsorted or a sorted T cell fraction (not recorded which). The receptor set was obtained from a male donor with ankylosing spondylitis or in good health (not recorded which).

The chain combines TRBV7-2 with TRBJ2-7; D is possibly TRBD1 or TRBD2 (5 bases each). CDR3 length equals 16 residues. CDR1 is SGHTA and CDR2 is FQGNSA in the germline V gene. V was cut by 1 base and J by 5 bases, with 18 bases left in between. Here the CDR3 reads CASSLDGASNGDEQYF. CDR3 DNA sequence: TGTGCCAGCAGCTTAGATGGGGCTAGCAACGGCGACGAGCAGTACTTC.

This clonotype appeared a few times. This sequence joins TRBV20-1 and TRBJ2-7; D is uncertain. The CDR3 has 13 residues. CDR1 DFQATT and CDR2 SNEGSKA come from the germline V gene (reference sequence). Trimming left V 3 bases short and J 1 base short, with 10 bases between. CDR3 loop: CSASYEISYEQYF. The CDR3, as DNA: TGCAGTGCTAGCTATGAAATATCCTACGAGCAGTACTTC.

This clonotype has only a few counts. The rearrangement links TRBV4-2 to TRBJ1-2; D might be TRBD1 (5 bases). The V gene's germline CDR1 is LGHNA and CDR2 YNFKEQ. Deletions cut 4 bases from V and 2 bases from J, with 14 bases between. CDR3 length equals 15 residues. This CDR3 reads CASSPGVAENYGYTF. In DNA, the CDR3 is TGTGCCAGCAGCCCGGGGGTGGCAGAAAACTATGGCTACACCTTC.

This clonotype came up a few times. The genes are TRBV30 and TRBJ2-7; maybe TRBD1 (6 bases). CDR1 is GTSNPN and CDR2 is SVGIG in the germline V gene (reference sequence). V lost 0 bases and J lost 4, with 10 bases in between. The CDR3 loop spans 13 amino acids. The CDR3 DNA reads as TGTGCCTGGAGTGTACACAGGGCGTACGAGCAGTACTTC. It is translated as CAWSVHRAYEQYF.

The chain joins TRBV27 to TRBJ2-7; 7 bases line up with TRBD1. The CDR3 length is 14 residues. The V gene's germline CDR1 is MNHEY and CDR2 SMNVEV (reference sequence). Trimming at V came to 11 bases and at J to 6 bases, leaving 16 bases not matched to a gene. CDR3 in DNA: TGTGCCCACAGTCCTAAGGGGACAGCTTCCGAGCAGTACTTC. This sequence encodes CAHSPKGTASEQYF.

This clonotype was seen just once. Relative to the germline gene, one junction end is altered; a read error may explain this. J is TRBJ2-1 and V is TRBV27, with 11 bases fitting TRBD2. Per the germline V gene, CDR1 is MNHEY and CDR2 is SMNVEV (reference sequence). This CDR3 region has 18 residues. The CDR3, as DNA: TGTGCCAGCAGTTTATCTAGCGGGGGGGATAGCTCCTACAATGAGCAGTTATTC. It encodes CASSLSSGGDSSYNEQLF.

The rearrangement links TRBV30 to TRBJ2-6, with D possibly matching TRBD2 (6 bases). With 4 bases removed from V and 0 bases from J, the gap between germline ends came to 16 bases. CDR3 length equals 17 residues. The germline CDR1 and CDR2 sequences are GTSNPN and SVGIG (reference sequence). The CDR3 region is CAWMGDSPLSGANVLTF. In DNA form, the CDR3 reads TGTGCCTGGATGGGGGACTCCCCTCTCTCTGGGGCCAACGTCCTGACTTTC.

V usage is TRBV2 and J usage is TRBJ2-1; 9 bases map to TRBD2. The CDR3 loop spans 15 amino acids. Trimming took 1 base from V and 9 from J; bases not matched to a gene: 7. Germline-derived CDR1 and CDR2 are SNHLY and FYNNEI. The CDR3 DNA reads as TGTGCCAGCAGTGAAGTGGGCGGGGGGGCCTCTGAGCAGTTCTTC. Protein: CASSEVGGGASEQFF.

The chain combines TRBV6-1 with TRBJ2-3; 8 bases match TRBD2. V was pared by 11 bases and J by 0 bases, with 4 bases of the junction left unmatched. The CDR3 sequence is 13 residues long. Germline lookup yields CDR1 MNHNS and CDR2 SASEGT. The CDR3 DNA sequence: TGTGCCGCGGGGGGCACTAGCACAGATACGCAGTATTTT. This sequence encodes CAAGGTSTDTQYF.

The chain has TRBV6-5 and TRBJ2-2; 11 bases agree with TRBD1. V lost 1 base and J lost 2; bases outside the gene matches: 6. The CDR3 runs to 18 residues. Germline CDR1 and CDR2: MNHEY and SVGAGI. This CDR3 reads CASSYYYGTGGNTGELFF. In DNA, the CDR3 is TGTGCCAGCAGTTACTACTACGGGACAGGGGGTAACACCGGGGAGCTGTTTTTT.

This clonotype has only a few counts. The V call is TRBV7-3, the J call TRBJ2-6; TRBD1 matches 7 bases. The germline gives CDR1 SGHTA, CDR2 FQGTGA. CDR3 length: 17 residues. Trimming at V came to 3 bases and at J to 3 bases, leaving 8 bases not matched to a gene. In nucleotides, the CDR3 is TGTGCCAGCAGCTTCTTAGGGGGCCTTGGTGGGGCCAACGTCCTGACTTTC. Translated, it gives CASSFLGGLGGANVLTF. The whole variable domain, filled in from reference TRBV7-3 and TRBJ2-6, reads GAGVSQTPSNKVTEKGKYVELRCDPISGHTALYWYRQSLGQGPEFLIYFQGTGAADDSGLPNDRFFAVRPEGSVSTLKIQRTERGDSAVYLCASSFLGGLGGANVLTFGAGSRLTVL.

V and J are TRBV7-8 and TRBJ2-3; 10 positions match TRBD2. Germline CDR1 SGHVS, CDR2 FQNEAQ. V was clipped by 1 base and J by 5 bases; unmatched bases: 6. There are 16 residues in the CDR3. The CDR3 DNA sequence: TGTGCCAGCAGCTTAGAGCTAGCGGGGGTCGGAGATACGCAGTATTTT. It translates to CASSLELAGVGDTQYF.

This clonotype was recorded many times. The V and J genes are TRBV2 and TRBJ2-7; 9 nucleotides line up with TRBD1. The CDR3 is 14 amino acids. Trimming removed 6 bases from V and 2 bases from J; junction bases left unmatched: 5. The germline CDR1 and CDR2 sequences are SNHLY and FYNNEI. CDR3 sequence: CASSRDRATYEQYF. The CDR3 DNA follows: TGTGCCAGCAGCCGGGACAGGGCCACCTACGAGCAGTACTTC.

J is TRBJ2-3 and V is TRBV20-1, with a possible D match to TRBD2 (7 bases). Between the trimmed V and J ends, which lost 3 bases and 4 bases, there was a span of 14 bases. The CDR3 sequence is 14 residues long. Per germline, CDR1 DFQATT and CDR2 SNEGSKA (reference sequence). The CDR3 loop is CSARFAGAPDTQYF. The DNA for the CDR3 is TGCAGTGCTAGGTTTGCGGGGGCCCCAGATACGCAGTATTTT.

This clonotype was counted only a few times. This chain uses TRBV10-3 with TRBJ2-7; the match to TRBD1 covers 11 bases. This CDR3 is built from 16 residues. Germline V lookup: CDR1 ENHRY, CDR2 SYGVKD. The J segment lost 3 bases and the V segment lost 7 bases, leaving 11 bases of the junction unmatched. CDR3 amino acids: CAITETGTGGIYEQYF. The CDR3 DNA follows: TGTGCCATCACTGAAACCGGGACAGGGGGTATCTACGAGCAGTACTTC.

V and J are TRBV2 and TRBJ2-7, with D possibly TRBD1 on 6 matching bases. V dropped 2 bases and J dropped 5 bases, with 13 bases sitting between them. The CDR3 consists of 14 residues. Germline assignment: CDR1 SNHLY and CDR2 FYNNEI. The chain's CDR3 is CASSESRGGDEQYF. As DNA, the CDR3 is TGTGCCAGCAGTGAATCCAGGGGCGGCGACGAGCAGTACTTC. The whole variable domain, remainder taken from reference TRBV2 and TRBJ2-7, is EPEVTQTPSHQVTQMGQEVILRCVPISNHLYFYWYRQILGQKVEFLVSFYNNEISEKSEIFDDQFSVERPDGSNFTLKIRSTKLEDSAMYFCASSESRGGDEQYFGPGTRLTVT.

A few counts support this clonotype. This sequence joins TRBV4-2 and TRBJ1-5; D may be TRBD1 (5 bases). The germline V and J ends were trimmed by 1 base and 5 bases, with 12 bases remaining between them. The V gene's germline CDR1 is LGHNA and CDR2 YNFKEQ. This CDR3 comprises 15 residues. CDR3 sequence reads: CASSQGGAGDQPQHF. The CDR3 DNA reads TGTGCCAGCAGCCAAGGAGGGGCGGGCGATCAGCCCCAGCATTTT.

The chain couples TRBV12-3 or TRBV12-4 to TRBJ2-5; TRBD1 agrees at 7 bases. The CDR3 has 15 amino acids. With 5 bases clipped from V and 5 bases from J, the junction kept 11 bases outside the gene matches. The CDR3 nucleotides are TGTGCCAGCAGTCCGGACAGGATGCTAGGGGAGACCCAGTACTTC. Amino acids: CASSPDRMLGETQYF.

This clonotype has just a few counts. The chain employs TRBV7-9 and TRBJ1-1; D is perhaps TRBD1 (5 bases). V was pared by 5 bases and J by 0 bases, with 10 bases between. The CDR3 runs 14 residues. Germline CDR1 reads SEHNR; CDR2 reads FQNEAQ (reference sequence). The CDR3 here is CASSTGRMNTEAFF. CDR3 coding DNA: TGTGCCAGCAGCACAGGACGGATGAACACTGAAGCTTTCTTT.

This clonotype has only a few counts. The V and J genes are TRBV25-1 and TRBJ2-7; D assignment may be TRBD1 or TRBD2 (5 bases each). Germline V CDR1 and CDR2: MGHDK, SYGVNS. V was shortened by 1 base and J by 2 bases, with 9 bases between the two germline ends. CDR3 length: 14 amino acids. CDR3 loop: CASSEFGGTYEQYF. The DNA of the CDR3 is TGTGCCAGCAGTGAATTTGGGGGAACCTACGAGCAGTACTTC.

The chain recombines TRBV7-9 with TRBJ1-5; D gene ambiguous. This CDR3 has 14 residues. Trimming pared 1 base from V and 5 bases from J, leaving 9 bases between. From germline, CDR1 is SEHNR and CDR2 FQNEAQ (reference sequence). The CDR3 bases are TGTGCCAGCAGCTTAGGAGGTTCGGATCAGCCCCAGCATTTT. This gives the protein CASSLGGSDQPQHF.

This chain uses TRBV29-1 with TRBJ2-1, with 9 bases fitting TRBD1. Germline trimming cut 5 bases from V and 9 bases from J; bases unmatched to any gene: 14. Germline CDR1 SQVTM, CDR2 ANQGSEA. The CDR3 has 15 amino acids. The CDR3 bases are TGCAGCGTTAACGTCCGGGACAGGGTCTCATCTGAGCAGTTCTTC. Translation gives CSVNVRDRVSSEQFF.

There are many counts of this clonotype. The chain employs TRBV12-3 or TRBV12-4 and TRBJ1-2, with D hard to call. The CDR3 consists of 11 residues. Trimming took off 5 bases at V and 4 bases at J, with 5 bases between the two ends. The CDR3: CASSDPYGYTF. In DNA form, the CDR3 reads TGTGCCAGCAGTGACCCCTATGGCTACACCTTC.

The chain uses TRBV28 and TRBJ2-3; TRBD2 matches at 15 bases. The CDR3 runs 17 residues. Per the germline V gene, CDR1 is MDHEN and CDR2 is SYDVKM. The J segment lost 3 bases and the V segment lost 2 bases, leaving 3 bases of the junction unmatched. CDR3: CASSLRTSGGATDTQYF. CDR3 DNA sequence: TGTGCCAGCAGTTTAAGGACTAGCGGGGGGGCGACAGATACGCAGTATTTT. The variable domain in full, completed from reference TRBV28 and TRBJ2-3, reads DVKVTQSSRYLVKRTGEKVFLECVQDMDHENMFWYRQDPGLGLRLIYFSYDVKMKEKGDIPEGYSVSREKKERFSLILESASTNQTSMYLCASSLRTSGGATDTQYFGPGTRLTVL.

This clonotype turned up a few times. The chain uses TRBV10-1 and TRBJ1-2; unclear D gene. CDR1 is WNHNN, CDR2 SYGVQD, per germline (reference sequence). The CDR3 is 13 residues long. Trimming cost V 3 bases and J 4 bases, with 9 bases left between them. The DNA of the CDR3 is TGCGCCAGCAGTGATGAAGCAGGCTATGGCTACACCTTC. Protein sequence: CASSDEAGYGYTF.

V is TRBV4-1 and J is TRBJ2-7, with 7 bases lining up with TRBD2. The germline CDR1 and CDR2 sequences are MGHRA and YSYEKL. Trimming took 1 base from V and 3 from J; bases not matched to a gene: 6. This CDR3 comprises 15 residues. The CDR3 DNA follows: TGCGCCAGCAGCCAAGCGCGGGGGAGTAACTACGAGCAGTACTTC. Amino acid sequence: CASSQARGSNYEQYF.

This clonotype has a count of ten or more. The V and J genes are TRBV7-9 and TRBJ2-7, with D maybe TRBD1 (5 bases). Germline CDR1 reads SEHNR; CDR2 reads FQNEAQ (reference sequence). Trimming took 5 bases from V and 4 from J, leaving 12 bases between them. The CDR3 extends over 13 amino acids. Written as DNA, the CDR3 is TGTGCCAGCAGCGACGGACAAGTATACGAGCAGTACTTC. Amino acids: CASSDGQVYEQYF.

The table lists this clonotype with a few counts. The J gene is TRBJ2-7, the V gene TRBV25-1; perhaps D is TRBD1 or TRBD2 (5 bases each). CDR1 is MGHDK and CDR2 is SYGVNS in the germline V gene. Trimming left V 5 bases short and J 0 bases short, with 23 bases between. The CDR3 contains 18 residues. The CDR3 region is CASSPPRDAPPSSYEQYF. The DNA of the CDR3 is TGTGCCAGCAGTCCGCCGAGGGACGCACCCCCATCCTCCTACGAGCAGTACTTC.

The V gene is TRBV6-5, the J gene TRBJ1-4; TRBD1 agrees at 11 bases. Trimming removed 2 bases from V and 7 bases from J; junction bases left unmatched: 3. This CDR3 is 15 amino acids long. The germline V gene has CDR1 MNHEY and CDR2 SVGAGI. The CDR3, as DNA: TGTGCCAGCAGTTACCCGGACAGGGGGCGTGAAAAACTGTTTTTT. It specifies CASSYPDRGREKLFF.

There are a few counts of this clonotype. This chain uses TRBV12-3 or TRBV12-4 with TRBJ2-3; TRBD1 might be the D (6 bases). The CDR3 contains 15 residues. With 5 bases removed from V and 1 base from J, the gap between germline ends came to 13 bases. The CDR3 is CASSHHRAGTDTQYF. In nucleotides, the CDR3 is TGTGCCAGCAGTCATCACAGGGCCGGCACAGATACGCAGTATTTT.

In its sample, this clonotype was seen many times. The chain links TRBV12-3 or TRBV12-4 to TRBJ1-1; the D gene is possibly TRBD1 (6 bases). The CDR3 is 10 amino acids. V shed 6 bases and J shed 9 bases, with 8 bases lying between them. CDR3 DNA: TGTGCCAGCAGCGGGACAAAAGCTTTCTTT. Translation gives CASSGTKAFF.

This rearrangement joins TRBV18 to TRBJ2-5; D remains ambiguous. The germline CDR1 and CDR2 sequences are KGHSH and LQKENI. The CDR3 spans 15 residues. The V and J ends lost 6 bases and 5 bases respectively, with 19 bases between them. The CDR3 region is CASSQGRTPQETQYF. CDR3 in DNA: TGTGCCAGCTCGCAAGGGCGGACCCCCCAGGAGACCCAGTACTTC.